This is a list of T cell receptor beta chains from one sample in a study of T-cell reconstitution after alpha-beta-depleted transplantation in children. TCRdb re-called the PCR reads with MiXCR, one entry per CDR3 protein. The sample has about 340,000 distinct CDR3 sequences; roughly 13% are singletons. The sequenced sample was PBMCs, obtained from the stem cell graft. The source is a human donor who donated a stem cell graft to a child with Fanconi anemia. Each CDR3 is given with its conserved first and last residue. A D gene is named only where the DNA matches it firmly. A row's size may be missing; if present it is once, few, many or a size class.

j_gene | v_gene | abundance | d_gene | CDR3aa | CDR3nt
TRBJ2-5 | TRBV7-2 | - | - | CASSLIAGLEETQYF | TGTGCCAGCAGCTTAATCGCAGGGCTTGAAGAGACCCAGTACTTC
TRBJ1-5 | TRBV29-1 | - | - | CSVDSGEGEPQHF | TGCAGCGTTGATTCGGGGGAAGGCGAGCCCCAGCATTTT
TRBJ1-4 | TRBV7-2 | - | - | CASSSTGEKLFF | TGTGCCAGCAGCTCAACGGGGGAAAAACTGTTTTTT
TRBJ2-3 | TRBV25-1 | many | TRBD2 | CASSEFSGGAETQYF | TGTGCCAGCAGTGAATTCAGCGGGGGGGCAGAAACGCAGTATTTT
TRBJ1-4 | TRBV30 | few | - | CAWSKGGEKLFF | TGTGCCTGGAGCAAAGGGGGTGAAAAACTGTTTTTT
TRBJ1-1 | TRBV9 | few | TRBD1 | CASSGDRGRNTEAFF | TGTGCCAGCAGCGGAGACAGGGGACGGAACACTGAAGCTTTCTTT
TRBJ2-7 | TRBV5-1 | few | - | CASSFLDSSYEQYF | TGCGCCAGCAGCTTCCTGGATAGCTCCTACGAGCAGTACTTC
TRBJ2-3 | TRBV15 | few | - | CATSRGIDGVADTQYF | TGTGCCACCAGCAGAGGGATCGACGGGGTCGCAGATACGCAGTATTTT
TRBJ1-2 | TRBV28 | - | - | CASSQRPAQDYGYTF | TGTGCCAGCAGTCAAAGGCCAGCCCAGGACTATGGCTACACCTTC
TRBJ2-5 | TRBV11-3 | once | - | CASSPPREEETQYF | TGTGCCAGCAGCCCGCCCAGGGAAGAAGAGACCCAGTACTTC
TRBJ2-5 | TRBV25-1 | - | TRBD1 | CASSEGQEAQETQYF | TGTGCCAGCAGTGAGGGACAGGAGGCTCAAGAGACCCAGTACTTC
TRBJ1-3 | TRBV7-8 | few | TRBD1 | CASSPGQGLLLPGNTIYF | TGTGCCAGCAGCCCGGGACAGGGCCTACTGCTGCCCGGAAACACCATATATTTT
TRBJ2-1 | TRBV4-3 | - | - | CASSHILRGNEQFF | TGCGCCAGCAGCCACATTCTTCGGGGGAATGAGCAGTTCTTC
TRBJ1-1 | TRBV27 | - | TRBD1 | CASSLLQGALAFF | TGTGCCAGCAGTTTGCTGCAGGGGGCATTAGCTTTCTTT
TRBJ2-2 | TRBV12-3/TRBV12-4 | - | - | CASSMGWGTGELFF | TGTGCCAGCAGTATGGGGTGGGGCACCGGGGAGCTGTTTTTT
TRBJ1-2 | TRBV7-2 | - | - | CASSPRMDGYTF | TGTGCCAGCAGCCCTCGGATGGATGGCTACACCTTC
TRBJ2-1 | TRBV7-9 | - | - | CANAPGAGNEQFF | TGTGCCAACGCGCCGGGGGCAGGGAATGAGCAGTTCTTC
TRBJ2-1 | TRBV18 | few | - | CASSPNNPLNEQFF | TGTGCCAGCTCACCGAACAACCCTCTTAATGAGCAGTTCTTC
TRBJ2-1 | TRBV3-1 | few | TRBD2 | CASSQDRGGGAHNEQFF | TGTGCCAGCAGCCAAGATCGAGGCGGGGGAGCCCACAATGAGCAGTTCTTC